This T cell receptor (beta chain) was retrieved from a study of T cells in localized non-small cell lung cancer. The study's findings and limits: As only one tumor region underwent sequencing, heterogeneity remains possible. Measurement of T cell clonality placed uninvolved adjacent lung highest, above the level in tumor. Adjacent lung had a median 57 of the 100 largest tumor clones.

Trimming stripped 4 bases from V and 9 bases from J, with 19 bases between. Germline V lookup: CDR1 LGHNT, CDR2 FRNRAP. This CDR3 contains 15 residues. About this clone itself: As yet, its antigen is unknown.

Clones were read by immunoSEQ multiplex PCR, and TCRdb kept only the in-frame ones, dropping some. The sample lists approximately 30,000 clones; 88% were seen once. The chain employs TRBV12-5 and TRBJ2-1; D is unclear. The sample consisted of peripheral blood mononuclear cells, taken before any cancer treatment. The sequence was collected from a woman aged 40-75 years with stage III lung adenocarcinoma. CDR3 nucleotide sequence: TGTGCTAGTGGTTCATCCTCGGCCCTCAGAAGTGAGCAGTTCTTC. Protein: CASGSSSALRSEQFF. Full variable domain (remainder filled in from reference TRBV12-5 and TRBJ2-1): DARVTQTPRHKVTEMGQEVTMRCQPILGHNTVFWYRQTMMQGLELLAYFRNRAPLDDSGMPKDRFSAEMPDATLATLKIQPSEPRDSAVYFCASGSSSALRSEQFFGPGTRLTVL.